A single sample is the source of the 11 T cell receptor beta chains below, sequenced in a study of blood T cell repertoires in COVID-19. Measured with immunoSEQ multiplex PCR; TCRdb has only the in-frame clones, and not every one. This sample has a few hundred thousand clones, with 70% to 90% found just once. Sequencing was done on a sample of PBMCs or T cells enriched from blood (not recorded which). Receptors originate from a man aged 30-40 years who had recovered from COVID-19.

The rearrangement links TRBV5-6 to TRBJ2-5; 7 nucleotides line up with TRBD2. The J segment lost 4 bases and the V segment lost 1 base, leaving 1 base of the junction unmatched. The CDR3 runs 13 residues. Germline CDR1 and CDR2: SGHDT and YYEEEE. CDR3 amino acids: CASSLSGGETQYF. As DNA, the CDR3 is TGTGCCAGCAGCTTGTCGGGGGGAGAGACCCAGTACTTC.

This chain links TRBV3-1 (or the pseudogene TRBV3-2) with TRBJ2-1, with 9 nucleotides matching TRBD2. Unmatched junction bases numbered 12, after V lost 4 bases and J lost 8 bases. The germline gives CDR1 LGHDT, CDR2 YNNKEL (reference sequence). The CDR3 runs to 16 residues. CDR3 sequence: CASSRRRGGGADEQFF. CDR3 sequence (DNA): TGTGCCAGCAGCCGGCGCCGGGGCGGGGGGGCCGATGAGCAGTTCTTC.

DNA for the CDR3: TGTGCCGGAGAGACGGGTAGTAACTATGGCTACACCTTC. Encoded protein: CAGETGSNYGYTF. The rearrangement joins TRBV2 to TRBJ1-2; D unresolved. CDR3 length: 13 amino acids. V was clipped by 11 bases and J by 1 base, with 14 bases between them. Germline CDR1 reads SNHLY; CDR2 reads FYNNEI.

This chain joins TRBV5-6 and TRBJ1-4; no clear D. Trimming took off 1 base at V and 5 bases at J, with 6 bases between the two ends. Looked up from germline, CDR1 is SGHDT and CDR2 is YYEEEE. CDR3 length: 13 residues. The CDR3 sequence: CASSLTDNEKLFF. CDR3 bases: TGTGCCAGCAGCTTGACAGACAATGAAAAACTGTTTTTT.

V usage is TRBV12-3 or TRBV12-4 and J usage is TRBJ1-1; D not resolved. The CDR3 length is 12 residues. Deletions cut 3 bases from V and 4 bases from J, with 6 bases between. This CDR3 is CASSFGLTEAFF. Written as DNA, the CDR3 is TGTGCCAGCAGTTTCGGACTCACTGAAGCTTTCTTT.

This sequence joins TRBV18 and TRBJ2-2; D possibly corresponds to TRBD1 (5 bases). Trimming left V 3 bases short and J 6 bases short, with 14 bases between. The CDR3 sequence is 15 residues long. Germline V CDR1 and CDR2: KGHSH, LQKENI. For the CDR3, the DNA is TGTGCCAGCTCACCTTCCAGGGTCTTGGCCGGGGAGCTGTTTTTT. Protein: CASSPSRVLAGELFF.

V is TRBV27 and J is TRBJ1-1; 11 nucleotides match TRBD1. Germline V gene lookup returns CDR1 MNHEY and CDR2 SMNVEV (reference sequence). The CDR3 has 17 amino acids. The V and J ends lost 5 bases and 3 bases, in that order; junction bases with no gene match: 11. The CDR3 bases are TGTGCCAGCAGTCCGGACAGGGGGCAATCGTTGTACACTGAAGCTTTCTTT. It specifies CASSPDRGQSLYTEAFF.

The rearrangement uses TRBV5-5 and TRBJ1-2; 10 positions match TRBD1. J lost 3 bases, V lost 0 bases, and 8 bases had no gene match. This CDR3 comprises 17 residues. The germline V gene encodes CDR1 SGHKS and CDR2 YYEKEE (reference sequence). CDR3 sequence: CASSLGLRDRGHYGYTF. The DNA for the CDR3 is TGTGCCAGCAGCTTGGGCCTCCGGGACAGGGGCCACTATGGCTACACCTTC.

The V gene is TRBV7-9, the J gene TRBJ2-5; TRBD1 aligns across 8 bases. The CDR3 totals 14 residues. The germline V gene encodes CDR1 SEHNR and CDR2 FQNEAQ (reference sequence). Trimming at V came to 4 bases and at J to 5 bases, leaving 6 bases not matched to a gene. The CDR3 region has the DNA TGTGCCAGCAGCTCGACAGGGGCGGGGGAGACCCAGTACTTC. Amino acids: CASSSTGAGETQYF. Full variable domain (rest looked up from reference TRBV7-9 and TRBJ2-5): DTGVSQNPRHKITKRGQNVTFRCDPISEHNRLYWYRQTLGQGPEFLTYFQNEAQLEKSRLLSDRFSAERPKGSFSTLEIQRTEQGDSAMYLCASSSTGAGETQYFGPGTRLLVL.

The rearrangement uses TRBV10-1 and TRBJ2-1; 7 bases are shared with TRBD1. CDR1 is WNHNN, CDR2 SYGVQD, per germline (reference sequence). This CDR3 spans 16 amino acids. J gave up 12 bases and V 4 bases, and 18 bases lay outside the gene matches. The DNA for the CDR3 is TGCGCCAGCAGTGGAAGGGGGCAGAATGGCCGTCGGGGGCAGTTCTTC. This encodes CASSGRGQNGRRGQFF.

This chain uses TRBV6-1 with TRBJ2-3; 13 positions agree with TRBD2. Germline CDR1 MNHNS, CDR2 SASEGT. This CDR3 contains 16 residues. With V trimmed by 4 bases and J by 2 bases, 3 bases remained unmatched. The CDR3 sequence is CASSGGLAGVTDTQYF. The CDR3 coding sequence is TGTGCCAGCAGTGGTGGACTAGCGGGGGTCACAGATACGCAGTATTTT.